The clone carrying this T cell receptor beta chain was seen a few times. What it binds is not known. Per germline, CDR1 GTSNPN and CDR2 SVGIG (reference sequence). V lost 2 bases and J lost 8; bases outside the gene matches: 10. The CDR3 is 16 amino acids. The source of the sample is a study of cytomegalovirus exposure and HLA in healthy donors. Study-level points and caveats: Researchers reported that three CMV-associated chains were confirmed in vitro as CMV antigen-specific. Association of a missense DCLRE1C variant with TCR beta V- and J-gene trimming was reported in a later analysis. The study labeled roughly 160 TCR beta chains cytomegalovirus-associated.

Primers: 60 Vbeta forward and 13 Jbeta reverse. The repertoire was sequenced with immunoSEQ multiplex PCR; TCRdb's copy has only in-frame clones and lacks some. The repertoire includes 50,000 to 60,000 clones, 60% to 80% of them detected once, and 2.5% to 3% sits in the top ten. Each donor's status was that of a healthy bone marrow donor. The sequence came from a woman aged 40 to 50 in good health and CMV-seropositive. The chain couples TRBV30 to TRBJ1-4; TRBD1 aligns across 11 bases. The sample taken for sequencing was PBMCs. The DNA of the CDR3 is TGTGCCTGGAGTAGGGATAGGACAGGGGGCCCAGAAAAACTGTTTTTT. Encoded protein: CAWSRDRTGGPEKLFF. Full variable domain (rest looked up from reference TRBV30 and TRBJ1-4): SQTIHQWPATLVQPVGSPLSLECTVEGTSNPNLYWYRQAAGRGLQLLFYSVGIGQISSEVPQNLSASRPQDRQFILSSKKLLLSDSGFYLCAWSRDRTGGPEKLFFGSGTQLSVL.